This T cell receptor beta chain was sequenced for a study of blood T cell repertoires in COVID-19. As for the study in general: Sample material is recorded as cDNA or gDNA derived from T cells, B-cell-depleted T cells, or PBMCs.

Method: immunoSEQ multiplex PCR; TCRdb's copy keeps in-frame clones and lacks some. The sample contains 140,000 to 150,000 clones, more than 85% of which appear only once. The CDR3 is 15 residues long. Germline V lookup: CDR1 SGHRS, CDR2 YFSETQ. The V and J ends lost 4 bases and 2 bases respectively, with 10 bases between them. The origin of this receptor is a man aged 55 to 70 with active or convalescent COVID-19. The sample taken for sequencing was peripheral blood. The chain uses TRBV5-1 and TRBJ2-6; possibly TRBD1 for D (6 bases). The CDR3 region has the DNA TGCGCCAGCAGCCAAGGGGGAACTGGGGCCAACGTCCTGACTTTC. Encoded protein: CASSQGGTGANVLTF.